Presented here are 6 T cell receptor beta chains from one specimen sequenced in a study of blood T cell repertoires in COVID-19. Sequenced by immunoSEQ multiplex PCR; TCRdb stores in-frame clones only, minus some. The data hold tens of thousands of clones, with approximately 91% observed a single time. Input material: peripheral blood. The receptors here all came from a human donor in a cohort sampled during active COVID-19.

This rearrangement joins TRBV7-2 to TRBJ2-6; D is unclear. The V gene lost 7 bases and the J gene lost 0 bases, with 16 bases spanning the gap. Germline assignment: CDR1 SGHTA and CDR2 FQGNSA. The CDR3 sequence is 17 residues long. The CDR3 here is CASTAKRSISGANVLTF. The CDR3 DNA reads as TGTGCCAGCACCGCTAAACGGTCTATCTCTGGGGCCAACGTCCTGACTTTC.

The gene calls are TRBV28 and TRBJ2-5, with TRBD1 as a possible D gene (6 bases). Trimming stripped 7 bases from V and 2 bases from J, with 17 bases between. The CDR3 contains 15 residues. Germline V gene lookup returns CDR1 MDHEN and CDR2 SYDVKM. The CDR3 bases are TGTGCCAGCACCTCAGGGGCTAGCTCGCAAGAGACCCAGTACTTC. Encoded protein: CASTSGASSQETQYF.

The chain is built from TRBV2 and TRBJ2-2; tentatively, D is TRBD2 (6 bases). CDR3 size: 15 residues. V was trimmed by 8 bases and J by 7 bases, leaving 20 bases between them. From germline, CDR1 is SNHLY and CDR2 FYNNEI. The CDR3 sequence: CASGGSGPYSGELFF. The CDR3 bases are TGTGCCAGCGGGGGGTCAGGGCCGTACAGCGGGGAGCTGTTTTTT.

V usage is TRBV28 and J usage is TRBJ1-2; 8 positions agree with TRBD1. The CDR3 has 15 amino acids. V lost 7 bases, J lost 4 bases, and 11 bases stayed unmatched. Germline V CDR1 and CDR2: MDHEN, SYDVKM. In DNA, the CDR3 is TGTGCCAGCAAAACGAGAGACACAGGGGGCTATGGCTACACCTTC. Translation: CASKTRDTGGYGYTF.

In its sample, this clone was seen a few times. The chain uses TRBV19 and TRBJ2-7; 9 positions agree with TRBD2. Trimming at V came to 3 bases and at J to 4 bases, leaving 7 bases not matched to a gene. Germline V CDR1 and CDR2: LNHDA, SQIVND (reference sequence). The length of the CDR3 is 15 residues. DNA of the CDR3: TGTGCCAGTAGTATTCTAGCGGGACCCCAATACGAGCAGTACTTC. This encodes CASSILAGPQYEQYF. Full variable domain (missing parts from reference TRBV19 and TRBJ2-7): DGGITQSPKYLFRKEGQNVTLSCEQNLNHDAMYWYRQDPGQGLRLIYYSQIVNDFQKGDIAEGYSVSREKKESFPLTVTSAQKNPTAFYLCASSILAGPQYEQYFGPGTRLTVT.

The chain combines TRBV10-2 with TRBJ2-1, with D tentatively TRBD2 (6 bases). V was clipped by 7 bases and J by 5 bases, with 21 bases between them. The CDR3 consists of 16 residues. Germline CDR1 reads WSHSY; CDR2 reads SAAADI. In DNA form, the CDR3 reads TGCGCCAGCACCCCCTATCCGGGAGAGGGTCACAATGAGCAGTTCTTC. Protein sequence: CASTPYPGEGHNEQFF.